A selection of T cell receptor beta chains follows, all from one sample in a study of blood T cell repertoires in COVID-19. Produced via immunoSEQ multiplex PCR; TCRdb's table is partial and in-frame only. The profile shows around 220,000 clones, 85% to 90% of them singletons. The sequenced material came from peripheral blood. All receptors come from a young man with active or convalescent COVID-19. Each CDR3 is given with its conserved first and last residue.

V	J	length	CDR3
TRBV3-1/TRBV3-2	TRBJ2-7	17	CASSRFTRTENVNEQYF
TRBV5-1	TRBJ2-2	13	CASSLGSTGELFF
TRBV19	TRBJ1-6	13	CASSIELRRPLHF
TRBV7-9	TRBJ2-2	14	CASSFSSYTGELFF
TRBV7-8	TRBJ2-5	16	CASSLGGSAGGETQYF
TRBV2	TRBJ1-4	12	CASRDRGKKLFF
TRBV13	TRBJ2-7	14	CASRAQGESYEQYF
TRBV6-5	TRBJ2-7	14	CATTSGTLSYEQYF
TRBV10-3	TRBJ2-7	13	CAISVQTSNEQYF
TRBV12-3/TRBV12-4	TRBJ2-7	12	CASSLTQYEQYF
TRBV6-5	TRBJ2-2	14	CASTPLANTGELFF
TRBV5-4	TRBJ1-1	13	CASNDRGGTEAFF
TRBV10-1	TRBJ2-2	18	CASSESVSSGRFTGELFF
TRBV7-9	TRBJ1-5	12	CASSSSPQPQHF
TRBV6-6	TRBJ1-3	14	CASSYSRGGNTIYF
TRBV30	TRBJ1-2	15	CAWSVSGRDPYGYTF
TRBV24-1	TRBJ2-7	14	CATSDFSSSYEQYF
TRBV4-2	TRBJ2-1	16	CASSPKTSGNYNEQFF
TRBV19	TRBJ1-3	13	CASRQGSGNTIYF
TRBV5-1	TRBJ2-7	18	CASSLDLWDRQFSYEQYF
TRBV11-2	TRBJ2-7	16	CASSSELAGGYEGQYF
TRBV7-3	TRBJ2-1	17	CASSLNSGPSSYNEQFF
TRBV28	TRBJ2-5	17	CASSSSGRGLPQETQYF
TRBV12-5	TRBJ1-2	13	CASGLTGGWGYTF
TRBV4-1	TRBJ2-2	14	CASRLAENTGELFF
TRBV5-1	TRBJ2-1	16	CASSLGGRTSYNEQFF
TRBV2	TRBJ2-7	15	CASRIGQGRRDEQYF
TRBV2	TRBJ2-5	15	CASTETRISQETQYF
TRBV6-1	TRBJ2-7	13	CASSDTMDSEQYF
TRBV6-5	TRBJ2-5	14	CASSRQDSGETQYF
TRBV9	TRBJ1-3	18	CASSVTWGSEGSGNTIYF
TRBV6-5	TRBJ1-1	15	CASSTGGTGTGEAFF
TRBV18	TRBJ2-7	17	CASSPSRVGDRAYEQYF
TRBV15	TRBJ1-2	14	CATSMQGVNYGYTF
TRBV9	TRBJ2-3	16	CASSVGQGVTTDTQYF
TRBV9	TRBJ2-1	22	CASSALPGTGGTAWLADNEQFF
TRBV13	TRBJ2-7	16	CASSYTVAASSYEQYF
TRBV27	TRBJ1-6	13	CASRADGNSPLHF
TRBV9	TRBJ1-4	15	CASSANRGSGEKLFF
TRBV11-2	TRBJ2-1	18	CASSLGLAGTAGYNEQFF
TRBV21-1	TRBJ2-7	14	CASSWGLAFYEQYF
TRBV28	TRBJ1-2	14	CASSPRGPNYGYTF
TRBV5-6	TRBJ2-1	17	CASSWSPGQDLYNEQFF
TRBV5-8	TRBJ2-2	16	CASSRGGQPNTGELFF
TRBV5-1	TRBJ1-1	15	CASSPSPGEGTEAFF
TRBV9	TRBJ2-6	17	CASSVEVRGPGANVLTF